The next 27 T cell receptor beta chains were all read from a single sample in a study of T cell changes during pregnancy in multiple sclerosis. Profiling relied on immunoSEQ multiplex PCR, and the TCRdb table lists in-frame clones only, not all of them. The data hold about 40,000 clones, with approximately 94% observed a single time. The sample consisted of peripheral blood, taken before pregnancy. The origin of the receptors is a female donor with multiple sclerosis, enrolled in a pregnancy study.

This clone was found a few times. The chain employs TRBV7-3 and TRBJ2-1; D perhaps matches TRBD2 (6 bases). V shed 2 bases and J shed 6 bases, with 8 bases lying between them. The CDR3 runs to 13 residues. Germline V lookup: CDR1 SGHTA, CDR2 FQGTGA. The CDR3 DNA reads as TGTGCCAGCAGCTTAGGAGGGCCCAATGAGCAGTTCTTC. Translation gives CASSLGGPNEQFF. Looking up the rest from reference TRBV7-3 and TRBJ2-1 gives the full variable domain: GAGVSQTPSNKVTEKGKYVELRCDPISGHTALYWYRQSLGQGPEFLIYFQGTGAADDSGLPNDRFFAVRPEGSVSTLKIQRTERGDSAVYLCASSLGGPNEQFFGPGTRLTVL.

The rearrangement joins TRBV28 to TRBJ1-1; D is possibly TRBD1 (5 bases). Trimming stripped 6 bases from V and 7 bases from J, with 9 bases between. This CDR3 is built from 11 residues. Germline V gene lookup returns CDR1 MDHEN and CDR2 SYDVKM. The CDR3 is CASRDSNEAFF. The CDR3 DNA follows: TGTGCCAGCAGAGACAGCAATGAAGCTTTCTTT.

The chain joins TRBV7-9 to TRBJ2-1; D perhaps matches TRBD1 (5 bases). This CDR3 contains 15 residues. Trimming took 4 bases from V and 3 from J, leaving 13 bases between them. Germline lookup yields CDR1 SEHNR and CDR2 FQNEAQ (reference sequence). CDR3 region: CASSSIPDIYNEQFF. As DNA, the CDR3 is TGTGCCAGCAGCTCCATTCCGGACATCTACAATGAGCAGTTCTTC.

The V and J genes are TRBV14 and TRBJ2-3; 9 bases map to TRBD2. The CDR3 loop spans 13 amino acids. The trim removed 2 bases at V and 11 bases at J, leaving 5 bases unmatched. Per germline, CDR1 SGHDN and CDR2 FVKESK. The CDR3 coding sequence is TGTGCCAGCAGCCAACCGACTAGCGGAAAGCAGTATTTT. Its translation is CASSQPTSGKQYF.

This sequence joins TRBV5-5 and TRBJ2-1; 8 bases are a match to TRBD2. The CDR3 extends over 15 amino acids. V trimming: 4 bases; J trimming: 4 bases; junction bases outside the gene matches: 7. Germline assignment: CDR1 SGHKS and CDR2 YYEKEE (reference sequence). CDR3 sequence (DNA): TGTGCCAGCAGCCGGGCGGCTAGCGGGTACAATGAGCAGTTCTTC. This sequence encodes CASSRAASGYNEQFF.

This rearrangement joins TRBV7-9 to TRBJ1-1; 8 bases are a match to TRBD1. CDR1 is SEHNR and CDR2 is FQNEAQ in the germline V gene (reference sequence). The CDR3 totals 16 residues. After removal of 2 bases from V and 0 bases from J, the junction contained 5 bases not matched to a gene. The chain's CDR3 is CASSLQGAEVNTEAFF. DNA for the CDR3: TGTGCCAGCAGCTTACAGGGGGCCGAGGTGAACACTGAAGCTTTCTTT.

The chain is built from TRBV6-5 and TRBJ1-3; no definite D call. Trimming removed 8 bases from V and 3 bases from J, with 8 bases in between. The CDR3 loop spans 12 amino acids. Germline loops: CDR1 MNHEY, CDR2 SVGAGI. This CDR3 is CASSPGGNTIYF. The CDR3 DNA follows: TGTGCCAGCTCCCCGGGTGGAAACACCATATATTTT.

The chain combines TRBV4-1 with TRBJ2-7, with 8 bases that match TRBD2. The CDR3 length is 12 residues. Germline V CDR1 and CDR2: MGHRA, YSYEKL. V shed 2 bases, J shed 6 bases, and the junction held 0 bases outside the gene matches. The CDR3 DNA is TGCGCCAGCAGCCAACTAGCGGGCGAGCAGTACTTC. Translating gives CASSQLAGEQYF.

This clone was found once. The chain has TRBV7-9 and TRBJ2-4; 7 bases agree with TRBD1. V trimming: 5 bases; J trimming: 4 bases; junction bases outside the gene matches: 11. There are 16 residues in the CDR3. The germline CDR1 and CDR2 sequences are SEHNR and FQNEAQ (reference sequence). In DNA, the CDR3 is TGTGCCAGCAGCCTGGGGACAGCCCGGGCAAAAAACATTCAGTACTTC. Translating gives CASSLGTARAKNIQYF.

The sample holds a few counts of this clone. The CDR3 is CASSVSGEATEAFF. CDR3 DNA sequence: TGTGCCAGCAGTGTTAGTGGGGAGGCCACTGAAGCTTTCTTT. The V call is TRBV25-1, the J call TRBJ1-1, with D unresolved. The CDR3 length is 14 residues. Trimming took off 4 bases at V and 4 bases at J, with 13 bases between the two ends. The germline CDR1 and CDR2 sequences are MGHDK and SYGVNS.

The chain has TRBV30 and TRBJ2-7, with 9 bases fitting TRBD2. This CDR3 is built from 13 residues. Germline V gene data show CDR1 as GTSNPN and CDR2 as SVGIG (reference sequence). Losses at the gene ends were 5 bases for V and 6 bases for J; bases not matched to a gene: 8. CDR3 residues: CAWGVTSGTEQYF. The DNA for the CDR3 is TGTGCCTGGGGGGTGACTAGCGGTACCGAGCAGTACTTC.

The V gene is TRBV7-2, the J gene TRBJ2-7, with 8 bases aligning to TRBD2. In germline, CDR1 is SGHTA, CDR2 FQGNSA. CDR3 length: 14 residues. Trimming at V came to 3 bases and at J to 2 bases, leaving 3 bases not matched to a gene. In nucleotides, the CDR3 is TGTGCCAGCAGCTTTTCGGGAGGGCCCTACGAGCAGTACTTC. This gives the protein CASSFSGGPYEQYF.

The rearrangement joins TRBV9 to TRBJ1-1; 7 bases align to TRBD1. The CDR3 contains 15 residues. Germline-derived CDR1 and CDR2 are SGDLS and YYNGEE. The trim removed 1 base at V and 8 bases at J, leaving 11 bases unmatched. DNA of the CDR3: TGTGCCAGCAGCGTATCTGGGACAGCTGAACAAGAAGCTTTCTTT. Protein sequence: CASSVSGTAEQEAFF.

The V and J genes are TRBV5-1 and TRBJ1-4, with 9 bases fitting TRBD1. V was pared by 4 bases and J by 6 bases, with 4 bases of the junction left unmatched. Germline V lookup: CDR1 SGHRS, CDR2 YFSETQ. The CDR3 has 14 amino acids. The CDR3 DNA is TGCGCCAGCAGCCCTGGGACAGGGTATGAAAAACTGTTTTTT. Translated, it gives CASSPGTGYEKLFF.

The genes are TRBV5-1 and TRBJ2-1; 7 bases are shared with TRBD1. Germline trimming cut 1 base from V and 2 bases from J; bases unmatched to any gene: 3. The CDR3 totals 15 residues. Per the germline V gene, CDR1 is SGHRS and CDR2 is YFSETQ. The CDR3 region is CASSLRGQTYNEQFF. CDR3 nucleotide sequence: TGCGCCAGCAGCTTGAGGGGGCAGACCTACAATGAGCAGTTCTTC.

The chain is built from TRBV4-1 and TRBJ2-1, with 13 bases that match TRBD2. This CDR3 is 15 amino acids long. Unmatched junction bases numbered 8, after V lost 6 bases and J lost 9 bases. Germline V gene data show CDR1 as MGHRA and CDR2 as YSYEKL. CDR3 region: CASRRTSGRRIEQFF. The CDR3 DNA reads TGCGCCAGCAGACGGACTAGCGGGAGACGGATTGAGCAGTTCTTC.

The chain combines TRBV2 with TRBJ2-4; TRBD2 matches at 13 bases. The V gene's germline CDR1 is SNHLY and CDR2 FYNNEI. CDR3 size: 21 residues. The V and J ends lost 6 bases and 0 bases, in that order; junction bases with no gene match: 17. In DNA form, the CDR3 reads TGTGCCAGCAGGAGCGCTGGCGTACTAGCGGGAGGGCCGTTAGCCAAAAACATTCAGTACTTC. It translates to CASRSAGVLAGGPLAKNIQYF.

Only one count was recorded for this clone. The chain carries TRBV5-4 and TRBJ2-3, with 10 bases fitting TRBD2. This CDR3 is 16 amino acids long. CDR1 and CDR2 (germline): SGHNT, YYREEE (reference sequence). With V trimmed by 1 base and J by 5 bases, 7 bases remained unmatched. The CDR3 sequence is CASSLRLAGVGDTQYF. The CDR3 nucleotides are TGTGCCAGCAGCTTGAGGCTAGCGGGAGTCGGAGATACGCAGTATTTT.

In its sample, this clone was seen once. The V gene is TRBV6-5, the J gene TRBJ2-2, with 10 bases that match TRBD1. The CDR3 spans 15 residues. V lost 7 bases, J lost 4 bases, and 6 bases stayed unmatched. Germline lookup yields CDR1 MNHEY and CDR2 SVGAGI. CDR3 in DNA: TGTGCCAGCAACAGACAGGGGGCGGTCACCGGGGAGCTGTTTTTT. This codes for CASNRQGAVTGELFF.

The rearrangement links TRBV4-2 to TRBJ2-7; no definite D call. V shed 0 bases and J shed 2 bases, with 11 bases lying between them. The germline V gene encodes CDR1 LGHNA and CDR2 YNFKEQ. The CDR3 spans 15 residues. The CDR3 region is CASSQDPLGPYEQYF. The CDR3 DNA follows: TGTGCCAGCAGCCAAGATCCCCTAGGCCCCTACGAGCAGTACTTC.

The CDR3, as DNA: TGTGCCAGCAGCGAACACGCCACTAGCGGGGGCTACAATGAGCAGTTCTTC. As protein: CASSEHATSGGYNEQFF. V gene TRBV9 combines with J gene TRBJ2-1; TRBD2 aligns across 11 bases. In germline, CDR1 is SGDLS, CDR2 YYNGEE. This CDR3 contains 17 residues. The trim removed 3 bases at V and 3 bases at J, leaving 8 bases unmatched.

V and J are TRBV10-3 and TRBJ2-3, with D perhaps TRBD1 (6 bases). This CDR3 has 13 residues. The germline V gene encodes CDR1 ENHRY and CDR2 SYGVKD. Between the trimmed V and J ends, which lost 11 bases and 3 bases, there was a span of 15 bases. CDR3: CASNPDSTDTQYF. CDR3 in DNA: TGTGCCTCCAACCCGGACAGTACAGATACGCAGTATTTT.

This clone has only a few counts. The V gene is TRBV2, the J gene TRBJ1-2, with 7 bases aligning to TRBD1. The V gene's germline CDR1 is SNHLY and CDR2 FYNNEI. V lost 8 bases and J lost 8; bases outside the gene matches: 14. The CDR3 runs 14 residues. The CDR3 loop reads CASLGPDRAFGYTF. CDR3 DNA sequence: TGTGCCAGCCTGGGTCCTGACAGGGCCTTCGGCTACACCTTC.

The chain combines TRBV5-1 with TRBJ1-2, with 7 bases lining up with TRBD1. The J segment lost 3 bases and the V segment lost 4 bases, leaving 6 bases of the junction unmatched. Germline V gene lookup returns CDR1 SGHRS and CDR2 YFSETQ. The CDR3 is 14 amino acids. The CDR3 loop is CASSTRQGDYGYTF. In nucleotides, the CDR3 is TGCGCCAGCAGCACTAGACAGGGCGACTATGGCTACACCTTC.

The rearrangement links TRBV27 to TRBJ2-3, with D possibly matching TRBD2 (6 bases). With 8 bases removed from V and 0 bases from J, the gap between germline ends came to 12 bases. From germline, CDR1 is MNHEY and CDR2 SMNVEV (reference sequence). CDR3 length: 14 amino acids. Written as DNA, the CDR3 is TGTGCCAGCGCCCGGCGGGATAGCACAGATACGCAGTATTTT. Translation: CASARRDSTDTQYF.

The rearrangement links TRBV6-1 to TRBJ1-2; 7 bases fit TRBD1. CDR3 length: 18 residues. Losses at the gene ends were 3 bases for V and 4 bases for J; bases not matched to a gene: 17. Germline values: CDR1 MNHNS, CDR2 SASEGT. The CDR3 DNA follows: TGTGCCAGCAGTGATCCTTCTGGAGGGGGCGACTCTCGCTATGGCTACACCTTC. It encodes CASSDPSGGGDSRYGYTF.

V usage is TRBV30 and J usage is TRBJ2-1, with 11 bases aligning to TRBD2. Germline CDR1 GTSNPN, CDR2 SVGIG (reference sequence). This CDR3 is built from 12 residues. V lost 4 bases, J lost 9 bases, and 2 bases stayed unmatched. Here the CDR3 reads CAWKGLAGEQFF. As DNA, the CDR3 is TGTGCCTGGAAAGGACTAGCGGGTGAGCAGTTCTTC.